Sequencing of this T cell receptor (beta chain) was carried out in a study of CD8+CD57+ T cells in acquired aplastic anemia. Study-level background: The mean DNA yield obtained from sorted CD4+ and CD8+ cells came to approximately 3.2 ug. Overall study results and limits: About 30 CD8+ CDR3 sequences occurred in both the patients and the controls.

A note on this clonotype: The antigen remains undetermined.

The germline V and J ends were trimmed by 4 bases and 4 bases, with 12 bases remaining between them. The germline V gene has CDR1 SGHTA and CDR2 FQGNSA. The CDR3 contains 14 residues. TCR beta VDJ and CDR3 profiles were obtained from a genomic DNA template. A single record per CDR3 protein comes from TCRdb applying MiXCR to the reads. The sample contains more than 45,000 distinct CDR3 sequences, roughly 60% of which appear only once. For sequencing, patients were chosen who had shown expansion of CD8+CD57+ cells by flow cytometry. No therapy was given to patients before blood sampling. The receptor was derived from a human donor with aplastic anemia. Material: sorted CD4+, CD8+, or CD8+CD57+ T cells (not recorded which) from PBMCs. The chain employs TRBV7-2 and TRBJ2-3, with D perhaps TRBD1 or TRBD2 (5 bases each). The CDR3 DNA reads as TGTGCCAGCAGCTACCTGGGGGTCTCAGATACGCAGTATTTT. It specifies CASSYLGVSDTQYF.